This TCR beta chain is from a study of control samples from healthy donors and cancer patients. This CDR3 has 17 residues. Germline CDR1 reads SGHTA; CDR2 reads FQGTGA. V was pared by 1 base and J by 0 bases, with 12 bases between. Sequencing was performed with immunoSEQ multiplex PCR; in TCRdb, only in-frame clones are kept and a portion is missing. The sample lists fewer than 150,000 clones, approximately 90% occurring once. The sequence derives from a man younger than 35 in good health. Sequencing was carried out using blood. The rearrangement uses TRBV7-3 and TRBJ1-4; D perhaps matches TRBD1 (5 bases). CDR3 bases: TGTGCCAGCAGCTTAAGACCCGGGGCGGCAACTAATGAAAAACTGTTTTTT. It codes for CASSLRPGAATNEKLFF.